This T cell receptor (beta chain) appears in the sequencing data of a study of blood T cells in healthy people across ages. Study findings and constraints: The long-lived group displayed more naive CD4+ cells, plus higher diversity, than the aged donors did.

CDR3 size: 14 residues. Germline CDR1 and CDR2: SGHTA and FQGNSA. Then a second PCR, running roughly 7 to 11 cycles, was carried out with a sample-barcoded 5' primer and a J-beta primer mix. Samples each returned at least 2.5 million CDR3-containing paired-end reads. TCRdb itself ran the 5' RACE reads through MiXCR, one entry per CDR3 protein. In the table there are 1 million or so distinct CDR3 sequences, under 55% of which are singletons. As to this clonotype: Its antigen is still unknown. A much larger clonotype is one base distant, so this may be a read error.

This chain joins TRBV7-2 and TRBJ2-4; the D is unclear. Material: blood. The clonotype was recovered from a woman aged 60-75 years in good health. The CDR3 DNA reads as TGTGCCAGCAGCTTAGCAGGCTCCAAAAGCATTCAGTACTTC. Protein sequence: CASSLAGSKSIQYF.